This T cell receptor beta chain was captured in a study of cytomegalovirus exposure and HLA in healthy donors. Whole-study findings and limits: Later, an analysis found that common viral pathogens appeared to be linked with several of the most significant clusters.

This clone appeared a few times. No antigen is known for it. The CDR3 length is 14 residues. Germline V CDR1 and CDR2: SGHDT, YYEEEE. Trimming pared 4 bases from V and 6 bases from J, leaving 16 bases between. It was with 60 Vbeta and 13 Jbeta primers that the PCR ran. The table came from immunoSEQ multiplex PCR; TCRdb's copy has only in-frame clones and leaves some out. The data contain roughly 88,000 clones, around three quarters of them singletons. What was sequenced was PBMCs. This clonotype was obtained from a man aged 25 to 40 in good health and CMV-seropositive. The genes are TRBV5-6 and TRBJ1-2, with D possibly TRBD1 on 5 matching bases. CDR3 sequence (DNA): TGTGCCAGCAGCCCGGGGGGTTGGGACGATGGCTACACCTTC. Amino acids: CASSPGGWDDGYTF.